This TCR beta chain was found in a study of shared clonotypes between healthy human individuals. The CDR3 totals 15 residues. CDR1 is MNHEY, CDR2 SVGAGI, per germline. The germline V and J ends were trimmed by 6 bases and 7 bases, with 19 bases remaining between them. CD45RO-negative cells were positively selected for CCR7, leaving out terminally differentiated effector memory CD45RA+ cells. The assay was immunoSEQ multiplex PCR, and TCRdb's table has in-frame clones only and misses some. This sample has millions of clones, with less than 95% found just once. The sequence was obtained from a young man in good health. The source material was naive CD8+ T cells sorted from blood. The chain links TRBV6-5 to TRBJ1-5, with unresolved D. CDR3 in amino acids: CASSHGEGREQPQHF. Written as DNA, the CDR3 is TGTGCCAGCAGCCACGGGGAAGGGCGGGAACAGCCCCAGCATTTT.